This T cell receptor beta chain comes out of a study of blood T cell repertoires in COVID-19. For the study at large: The study drew acute and convalescent COVID-19 samples from the United States, Italy and Spain. Sample material is recorded as cDNA or gDNA derived from T cells, B-cell-depleted T cells, or PBMCs.

Germline CDR1 reads SGHAT; CDR2 reads FQNNGV. The CDR3 sequence is 15 residues long. V lost 1 base to trimming and J lost 3 bases, with 12 bases between them. While infection was still active, Seattle patients were enrolled and then followed longitudinally. Study processing details: Quantification of nucleated cells was approximated via reference gene primer amplification. The assay was immunoSEQ multiplex PCR, and TCRdb's table has in-frame clones only and misses some. The DNA was the basis for D and trimming; V, J and clone size are from that table. This table has roughly 260,000 clones, about 91% appearing once.

The sequenced sample was peripheral blood. The clonotype was recovered from a person between 18 and 30 years old with COVID-19, enrolled during active disease. V and J are TRBV11-2 and TRBJ2-5; D is perhaps TRBD2 (6 bases). The CDR3 region has the DNA TGTGCCAGCAGCTTAGGGTTCGGGGGAGAAGAGACCCAGTACTTC. It specifies CASSLGFGGEETQYF.